This TCR beta chain emerged from a study of T cell changes during pregnancy in multiple sclerosis (dated by TCRdb to about 2019). Some background on the complete study: The study looked at changes in the T cell repertoire across pregnancy in women with multiple sclerosis.

About this clone itself: The clone's antigen remains unknown. Base-call qualities are not available, and no considerably larger clone is one nucleotide away.

CDR3 length: 17 amino acids, cysteine to phenylalanine. Only the CDR3 part of the read is kept: 51 bases, read in frame from the first base. V is pruned by 1 base and J by 4 bases, leaving 11 bases of the junction without a gene match. Receptor amplification or capture employed the immunoSEQ multiplex PCR assay. TCRdb provides this immuneACCESS table in a form limited to in-frame rearrangements. Some clones are lacking; in checked studies, under half of them reflect an unresolved V gene, and why the rest are absent is not known. Counted in this sample were some 80,000 clones; about 90% of them appeared once. Approximately 1% of the sample belongs to the ten largest clones.

Sequencing was performed on peripheral blood, taken in the first trimester of pregnancy. Here the chain combines TRBV5-3 and TRBJ2-3, and TRBD1 matches 8 of the central bases. TRBV5-3 is classed as an ORF, of uncertain function. This TCR was recovered from a female donor in good health, enrolled as a control in a pregnancy study. The sequenced DNA is TGTGCCAGAAGCTTGCCATACCCGACAGGGGCCCCAGATACGCAGTATTTT. The translation is CARSLPYPTGAPDTQYF.